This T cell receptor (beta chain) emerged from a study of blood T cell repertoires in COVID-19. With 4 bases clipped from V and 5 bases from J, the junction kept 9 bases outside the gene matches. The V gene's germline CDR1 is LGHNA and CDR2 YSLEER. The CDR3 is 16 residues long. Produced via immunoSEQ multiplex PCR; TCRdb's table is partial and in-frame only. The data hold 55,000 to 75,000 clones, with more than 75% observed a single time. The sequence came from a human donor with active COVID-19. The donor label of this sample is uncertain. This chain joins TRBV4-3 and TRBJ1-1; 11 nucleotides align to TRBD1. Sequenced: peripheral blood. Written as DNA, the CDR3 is TGCGCCAGCAGCCTCTATGCCGGGACAGGGGGTACTGAAGCTTTCTTT. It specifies CASSLYAGTGGTEAFF.